Listed here is a single TCR beta chain. The target antigen is unknown. This entry comes from a study of Tregs in tolerant kidney transplant recipients. Study information: Sorting used antibodies to exclude donor cells.

Points from the study as a whole: Biological reproducibility was not directly addressed, but technical replication error appeared minimal. Activated donor B cell expansion appeared to reveal the most relevant donor-specific TCRbeta repertoire.

Assay used: immunoSEQ multiplex PCR; TCRdb lists only in-frame clones, some missing. Of fewer than 3,000 clones in the sample, around 43% were seen once. Sequencing was performed on Tregs from blood cultured with allogeneic cells. The sequence came from a human donor in good health.

Written as DNA, the CDR3 is TGTGCCATCAGGGCGACAGGTAATACGCAGTATTTT. This codes for CAIRATGNTQYF. The V call is TRBV10-3, the J call TRBJ2-3, with D maybe TRBD1 (6 bases). V dropped 6 bases and J dropped 7 bases, with 11 bases sitting between them. The CDR3 spans 12 residues. Per the germline V gene, CDR1 is ENHRY and CDR2 is SYGVKD.